This TCR beta chain was found in a study of T cell changes during pregnancy in multiple sclerosis (dated by TCRdb to about 2019). For the study in its entirety: The study examined how the T cell repertoire changed over the course of pregnancy in women with multiple sclerosis.

The library was prepared using the immunoSEQ multiplex PCR assay. TCRdb mirrors the immuneACCESS table, restricted to in-frame sequences. Some clones are absent from its copies; in checked studies, under half trace to an unresolved V gene, and the reason for the others is unknown. A total of 35,000 to 45,000 clones appear in this sample, 80% to 95% of them only once. The ten largest clonotypes hold 1% to 1.5% of the sample. For this clone: Its antigen is currently not known. Nothing much larger sits one base from this clone, and base qualities are not available.

At the junction V is shortened by 0 bases and J by 2 bases, with 8 bases in between. Including cysteine and phenylalanine, the CDR3 has 15 amino acids. The CDR3 DNA has 45 bases and is translated from base 1. CDR1 and CDR2, looked up from the germline V gene, are MRHNA and SNTAGT. Rearrangement joined TRBV6-4 to TRBJ2-1, with a tentative D gene TRBD2 over 5 matching bases. Sample: peripheral blood. This TCR was recovered from a female donor with multiple sclerosis, enrolled in a pregnancy study. The CDR3 is CASSDSSGAYNEQFF. The nucleotide sequence is given as TGTGCCAGCAGTGACTCAAGCGGAGCCTACAATGAGCAGTTCTTC.